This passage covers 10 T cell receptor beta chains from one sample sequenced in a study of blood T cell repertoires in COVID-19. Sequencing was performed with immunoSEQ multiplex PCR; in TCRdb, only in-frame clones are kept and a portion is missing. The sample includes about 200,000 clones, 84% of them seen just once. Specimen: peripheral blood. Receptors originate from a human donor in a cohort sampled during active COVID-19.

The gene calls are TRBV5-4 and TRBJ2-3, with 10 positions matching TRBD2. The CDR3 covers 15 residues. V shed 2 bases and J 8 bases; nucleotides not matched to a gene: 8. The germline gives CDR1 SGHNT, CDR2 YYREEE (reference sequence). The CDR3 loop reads CASSLTSGERATQYF. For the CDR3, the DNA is TGTGCCAGCAGCTTAACTAGCGGGGAGAGGGCTACGCAGTATTTT.

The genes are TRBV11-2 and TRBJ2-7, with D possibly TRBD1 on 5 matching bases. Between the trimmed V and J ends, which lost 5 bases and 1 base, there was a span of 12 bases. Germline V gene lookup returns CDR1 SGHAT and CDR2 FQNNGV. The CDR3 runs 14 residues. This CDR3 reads CASSHRGRSYEQYF. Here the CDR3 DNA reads TGTGCCAGCAGCCATAGGGGTAGGTCCTACGAGCAGTACTTC.

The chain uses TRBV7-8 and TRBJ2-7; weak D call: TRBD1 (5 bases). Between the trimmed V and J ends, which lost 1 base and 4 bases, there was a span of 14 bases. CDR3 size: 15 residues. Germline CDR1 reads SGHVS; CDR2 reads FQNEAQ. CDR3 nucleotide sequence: TGTGCCAGCAGCTTAGTAGCCCAGGGTATATACGAGCAGTACTTC. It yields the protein CASSLVAQGIYEQYF.

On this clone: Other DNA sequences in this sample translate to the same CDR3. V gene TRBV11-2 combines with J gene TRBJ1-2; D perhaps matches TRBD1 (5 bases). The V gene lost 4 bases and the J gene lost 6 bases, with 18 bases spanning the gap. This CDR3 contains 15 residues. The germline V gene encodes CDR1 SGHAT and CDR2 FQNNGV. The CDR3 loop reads CASSSRDRQGHGYTF. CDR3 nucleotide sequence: TGTGCCAGCAGCTCCAGAGACCGGCAGGGCCATGGCTACACCTTC.

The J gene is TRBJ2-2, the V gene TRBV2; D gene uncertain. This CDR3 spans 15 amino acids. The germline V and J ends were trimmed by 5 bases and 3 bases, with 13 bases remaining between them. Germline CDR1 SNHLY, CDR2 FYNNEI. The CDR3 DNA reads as TGTGCCAGCAGTCATAGTGATCGAGACACCGGGGAGCTGTTTTTT. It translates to CASSHSDRDTGELFF.

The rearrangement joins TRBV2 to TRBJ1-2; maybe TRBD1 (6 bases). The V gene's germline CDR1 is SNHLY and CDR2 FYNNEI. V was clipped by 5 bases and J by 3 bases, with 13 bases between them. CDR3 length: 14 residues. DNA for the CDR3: TGTGCCAGCAGTCGGGACATCAGTTACTATGGCTACACCTTC. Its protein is CASSRDISYYGYTF.

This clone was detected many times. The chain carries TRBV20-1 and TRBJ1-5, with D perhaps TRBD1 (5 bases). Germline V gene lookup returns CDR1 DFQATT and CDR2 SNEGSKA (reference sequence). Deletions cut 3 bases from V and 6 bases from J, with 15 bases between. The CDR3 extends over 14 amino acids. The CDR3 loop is CSASQGSESQPQHF. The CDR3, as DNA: TGCAGTGCTAGTCAGGGATCGGAATCTCAGCCCCAGCATTTT.

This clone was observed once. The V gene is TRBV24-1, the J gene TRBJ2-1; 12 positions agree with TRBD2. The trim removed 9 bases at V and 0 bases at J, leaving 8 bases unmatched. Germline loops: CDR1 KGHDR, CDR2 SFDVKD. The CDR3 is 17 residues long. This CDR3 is CATGLAGTLSSYNEQFF. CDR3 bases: TGTGCCACCGGACTAGCGGGGACCCTAAGCTCCTACAATGAGCAGTTCTTC.

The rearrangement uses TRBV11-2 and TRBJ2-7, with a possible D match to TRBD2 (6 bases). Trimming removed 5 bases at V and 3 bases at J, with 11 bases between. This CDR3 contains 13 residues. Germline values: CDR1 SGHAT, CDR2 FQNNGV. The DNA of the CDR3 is TGTGCCAGCAGCCCTGGGACTGTCTACGAGCAGTACTTC. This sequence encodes CASSPGTVYEQYF.

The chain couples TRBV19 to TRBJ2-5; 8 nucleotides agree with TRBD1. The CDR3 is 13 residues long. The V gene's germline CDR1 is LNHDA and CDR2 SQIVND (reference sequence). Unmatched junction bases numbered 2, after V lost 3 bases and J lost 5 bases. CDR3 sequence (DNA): TGTGCCAGTAGTATTGGACAGGGCGAGACCCAGTACTTC. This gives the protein CASSIGQGETQYF.